Following are 8 T cell receptor beta chains from one sample sequenced in a study of T cell responses to AZD1222 COVID-19 vaccine. TCRdb's copy holds only in-frame clones and misses some; the assay was immunoSEQ multiplex PCR. The top ten clones hold 1.7% of a sample with 210,000 or so clones, less than 95% of them seen once. The input for sequencing was peripheral blood, taken 28 days after the second dose of the MenACWY control vaccine. These receptors originate from an adult who received the MenACWY meningococcal vaccine as a control.

The J gene is TRBJ2-7, the V gene TRBV7-9; a weak D match, TRBD1 (6 bases). V was pared by 5 bases and J by 7 bases, with 18 bases between. Germline loops: CDR1 SEHNR, CDR2 FQNEAQ (reference sequence). The CDR3 loop spans 14 amino acids. The DNA for the CDR3 is TGTGCCAGCAGCGAGTCAGGGGCGAGGGGGGAGCAGTACTTC. This encodes CASSESGARGEQYF.

V usage is TRBV2 and J usage is TRBJ2-7, with 10 nucleotides matching TRBD1. The germline gives CDR1 SNHLY, CDR2 FYNNEI. After removal of 3 bases from V and 3 bases from J, the junction contained 5 bases not matched to a gene. CDR3 length equals 15 residues. The CDR3 spells CASSETGTGVYEQYF. In nucleotides, the CDR3 is TGTGCCAGCAGTGAGACCGGGACAGGGGTCTACGAGCAGTACTTC.

This clone was observed once. The rearrangement links TRBV9 to TRBJ1-4, with 7 positions matching TRBD1. The CDR3 length is 15 residues. CDR1 is SGDLS and CDR2 is YYNGEE in the germline V gene. With V trimmed by 1 base and J by 6 bases, 6 bases remained unmatched. The CDR3 reads CASSVTGTVYEKLFF. In DNA form, the CDR3 reads TGTGCCAGCAGCGTAACCGGGACAGTTTATGAAAAACTGTTTTTT.

The chain uses TRBV5-4 and TRBJ1-1; no clear D gene. CDR1 is SGHNT and CDR2 is YYREEE in the germline V gene (reference sequence). Trimming shortened V by 1 base and J by 1 base, and 5 bases separated the two germline ends. There are 13 residues in the CDR3. CDR3 in amino acids: CASSLWGNTEAFF. Here the CDR3 DNA reads TGTGCCAGCAGCTTGTGGGGGAACACTGAAGCTTTCTTT.

This clone was observed once. The chain uses TRBV19 and TRBJ1-4, with a possible D match to TRBD1 (5 bases). Germline CDR1 LNHDA, CDR2 SQIVND (reference sequence). CDR3 size: 12 residues. Trimming shortened V by 7 bases and J by 10 bases, and 13 bases separated the two germline ends. In nucleotides, the CDR3 is TGTGCCAGTAAGGAGGGGAGGGGAAAACTGTTTTTT. Its translation: CASKEGRGKLFF.

The chain links TRBV5-1 to TRBJ2-5; the match to TRBD1 covers 8 bases. J lost 5 bases, V lost 5 bases, and 2 bases had no gene match. CDR1 is SGHRS, CDR2 YFSETQ, per germline. The CDR3 contains 12 residues. DNA for the CDR3: TGCGCCAGCAGGACAGGGGCCGAGACCCAGTACTTC. Protein product: CASRTGAETQYF. Filled out from reference TRBV5-1 and TRBJ2-5, the complete variable domain reads KAGVTQTPRYLIKTRGQQVTLSCSPISGHRSVSWYQQTPGQGLQFLFEYFSETQRNKGNFPGRFSGRQFSNSRSEMNVSTLELGDSALYLCASRTGAETQYFGPGTRLLVL.

The chain has TRBV6-5 and TRBJ2-2; TRBD1 might be the D (6 bases). This CDR3 contains 14 residues. The germline V gene encodes CDR1 MNHEY and CDR2 SVGAGI. Trimming cost V 8 bases and J 1 base, with 11 bases left between them. CDR3 residues: CASQGQENTGELFF. In nucleotides, the CDR3 is TGTGCCAGCCAGGGGCAAGAGAACACCGGGGAGCTGTTTTTT.

The rearrangement joins TRBV20-1 to TRBJ2-3; 7 bases are a match to TRBD1. This CDR3 region has 15 residues. The germline V gene has CDR1 DFQATT and CDR2 SNEGSKA (reference sequence). With 3 bases clipped from V and 3 bases from J, the junction kept 9 bases outside the gene matches. For the CDR3, the DNA is TGCAGTGCTAGTCCAGGGGGAATTAGGACAGATACGCAGTATTTT. This sequence encodes CSASPGGIRTDTQYF.